The next 13 T cell receptor beta chains were all read from a single sample in a study of shared clonotypes between healthy human individuals. CD45RO-negative cells were positively selected for CCR7, leaving out terminally differentiated effector memory CD45RA+ cells. Profiling relied on immunoSEQ multiplex PCR, and the TCRdb table lists in-frame clones only, not all of them. The table includes millions of clones, about 95% detected once. The sequencing sample was made of naive CD8+ T cells sorted from blood. The receptors come from a man younger than 30 in good health.

The chain employs TRBV7-2 and TRBJ2-7, with D perhaps matching TRBD2 (6 bases). Germline V CDR1 and CDR2: SGHTA, FQGNSA. CDR3 length: 16 amino acids. V was cut by 2 bases and J by 7 bases, with 21 bases left in between. CDR3 sequence reads: CASSLIHLAPRGEQYF. The CDR3 nucleotides are TGTGCCAGCAGCTTAATCCACCTAGCGCCCCGCGGGGAGCAGTACTTC.

The rearrangement links TRBV15 to TRBJ1-6; D is unclear. The germline V gene has CDR1 LNHNV and CDR2 YYDKDF (reference sequence). V was cut by 2 bases and J by 8 bases, with 13 bases left in between. The CDR3 runs 15 residues. Written as DNA, the CDR3 is TGTGCCACCAGCAGATCGCTGCCGAGGGATTCACCCCTCCACTTT. Encoded protein: CATSRSLPRDSPLHF.

The chain joins TRBV19 to TRBJ2-7; D remains unclear. CDR3 length equals 13 residues. V was cut by 3 bases and J by 5 bases, with 11 bases left in between. Germline V gives CDR1 LNHDA, CDR2 SQIVND (reference sequence). CDR3: CASSITWTHEQYF. CDR3 sequence (DNA): TGTGCCAGTAGTATTACCTGGACCCACGAGCAGTACTTC.

V gene TRBV14 combines with J gene TRBJ1-4; unclear D gene. The CDR3 runs 16 residues. Germline lookup yields CDR1 SGHDN and CDR2 FVKESK. Trimming stripped 5 bases from V and 2 bases from J, with 15 bases between. CDR3 sequence (DNA): TGTGCCAGCAGCAGGGCTGGGGAGGGCACTAATGAAAAACTGTTTTTT. Protein: CASSRAGEGTNEKLFF.

The chain couples TRBV5-6 to TRBJ2-7, with 8 bases fitting TRBD2. This CDR3 has 14 residues. With V trimmed by 0 bases and J by 3 bases, 2 bases remained unmatched. Per the germline V gene, CDR1 is SGHDT and CDR2 is YYEEEE. The DNA for the CDR3 is TGTGCCAGCAGCTTGGGGACTAGCATCTACGAGCAGTACTTC. The encoded protein is CASSLGTSIYEQYF.

The rearrangement links TRBV28 to TRBJ2-5; D is unclear. The CDR3 runs 14 residues. Trimming pared 4 bases from V and 1 base from J, leaving 10 bases between. Germline V gene sequence: CDR1 MDHEN, CDR2 SYDVKM. The CDR3 region is CASSSTPVQETQYF. The CDR3 nucleotides are TGTGCCAGCAGTTCGACACCGGTCCAAGAGACCCAGTACTTC.

This chain joins TRBV2 and TRBJ1-2; perhaps TRBD1 as D (5 bases). Between the trimmed V and J ends, which lost 6 bases and 8 bases, there was a span of 10 bases. This CDR3 comprises 11 residues. Per the germline V gene, CDR1 is SNHLY and CDR2 is FYNNEI. The CDR3: CASSGTRGYTF. The CDR3 DNA is TGTGCCAGCAGCGGGACGAGGGGCTACACCTTC.

The chain uses TRBV7-8 and TRBJ1-3; D not certain. Trimming cost V 6 bases and J 0 bases, with 12 bases left between them. CDR3 length: 15 amino acids. Germline CDR1 and CDR2: SGHVS and FQNEAQ. The CDR3 protein is CASRPGLNSGNTIYF. In DNA form, the CDR3 reads TGTGCCAGCAGGCCTGGACTGAACTCTGGAAACACCATATATTTT.

V and J are TRBV27 and TRBJ2-3, with D tentatively TRBD2 (5 bases). CDR3 length equals 14 residues. Germline V gene lookup returns CDR1 MNHEY and CDR2 SMNVEV (reference sequence). Between the trimmed V and J ends, which lost 5 bases and 4 bases, there was a span of 13 bases. The DNA for the CDR3 is TGTGCCAGCAGTCCTTGGACTTCAGCAGATACGCAGTATTTT. This gives the protein CASSPWTSADTQYF.

Note on this clone: Within the sample, other DNA sequences also encode this same CDR3. The chain links TRBV6-1 to TRBJ2-7, with a weak D call TRBD2 (6 bases). Germline V gene data show CDR1 as MNHNS and CDR2 as SASEGT. The V and J ends lost 3 bases and 1 base respectively, with 10 bases between them. The CDR3 spans 14 residues. The CDR3 DNA sequence: TGTGCCAGCAGTGAGCCGGGACTGTCCTACGAGCAGTACTTC. It codes for CASSEPGLSYEQYF.

This clone was seen a single time. The chain joins TRBV4-3 to TRBJ2-7; 12 positions match TRBD2. The CDR3 totals 14 residues. V dropped 6 bases and J dropped 7; count of bases not matched to a gene: 7. Germline CDR1 reads LGHNA; CDR2 reads YSLEER. The CDR3 nucleotides read TGCGCCAGCAGTGGAGGACTAGCGGGACATGAGCAGTACTTC. Translated, it gives CASSGGLAGHEQYF.

V and J are TRBV28 and TRBJ2-2, with a weak D call TRBD1 (5 bases). The CDR3 sequence is 14 residues long. Germline-derived CDR1 and CDR2 are MDHEN and SYDVKM. With 6 bases removed from V and 4 bases from J, the gap between germline ends came to 12 bases. The chain's CDR3 is CASSAGQSTGELFF. The CDR3 DNA sequence: TGTGCCAGCAGCGCCGGACAAAGCACCGGGGAGCTGTTTTTT.

Comments on this clone: This sample includes further DNA sequences coding for the same CDR3. The chain uses TRBV27 and TRBJ2-2; D unresolved. CDR1 and CDR2 (germline): MNHEY, SMNVEV (reference sequence). The CDR3 contains 14 residues. The germline V and J ends were trimmed by 3 bases and 1 base, with 6 bases remaining between them. This CDR3 reads CASSFVGNTGELFF. CDR3 sequence (DNA): TGTGCCAGCAGTTTCGTGGGGAACACCGGGGAGCTGTTTTTT.